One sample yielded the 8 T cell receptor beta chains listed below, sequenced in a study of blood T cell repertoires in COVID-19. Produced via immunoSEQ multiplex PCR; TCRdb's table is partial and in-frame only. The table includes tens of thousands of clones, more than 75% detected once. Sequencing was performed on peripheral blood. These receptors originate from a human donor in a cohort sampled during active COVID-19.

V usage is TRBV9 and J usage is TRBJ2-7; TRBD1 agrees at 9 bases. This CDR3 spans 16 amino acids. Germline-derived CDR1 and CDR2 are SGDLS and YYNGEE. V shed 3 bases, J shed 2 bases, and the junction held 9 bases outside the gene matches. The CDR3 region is CASSAQTGGAAYEQYF. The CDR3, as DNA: TGTGCCAGCAGCGCGCAAACAGGGGGCGCGGCCTACGAGCAGTACTTC.

The CDR3: CASSWDRSSYGYTF. Here the CDR3 DNA reads TGTGCCAGTAGTTGGGACAGGTCATCCTATGGCTACACCTTC. The chain carries TRBV19 and TRBJ1-2; the match to TRBD1 covers 8 bases. Germline V gives CDR1 LNHDA, CDR2 SQIVND (reference sequence). With 5 bases clipped from V and 4 bases from J, the junction kept 6 bases outside the gene matches. CDR3 length: 14 residues.

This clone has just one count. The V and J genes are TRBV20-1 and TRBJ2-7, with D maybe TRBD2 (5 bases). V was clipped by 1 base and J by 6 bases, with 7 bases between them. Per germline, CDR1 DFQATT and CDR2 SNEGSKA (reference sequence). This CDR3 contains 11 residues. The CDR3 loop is CSARAGFEQYF. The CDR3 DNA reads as TGCAGTGCTAGAGCGGGGTTCGAGCAGTACTTC.

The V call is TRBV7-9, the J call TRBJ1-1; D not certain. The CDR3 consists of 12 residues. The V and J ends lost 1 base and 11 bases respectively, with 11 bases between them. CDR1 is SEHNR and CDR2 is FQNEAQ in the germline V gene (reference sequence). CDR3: CASSLGPREAFF. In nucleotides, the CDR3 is TGTGCCAGCAGCTTAGGGCCCCGGGAGGCTTTCTTT.

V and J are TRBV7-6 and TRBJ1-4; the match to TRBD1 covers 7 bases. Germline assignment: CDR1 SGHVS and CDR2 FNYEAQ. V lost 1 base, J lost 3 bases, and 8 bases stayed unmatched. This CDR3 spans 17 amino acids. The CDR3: CASSLVRRGVANEKLFF. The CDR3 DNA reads TGTGCCAGCAGCTTAGTCCGCAGGGGGGTAGCTAATGAAAAACTGTTTTTT.

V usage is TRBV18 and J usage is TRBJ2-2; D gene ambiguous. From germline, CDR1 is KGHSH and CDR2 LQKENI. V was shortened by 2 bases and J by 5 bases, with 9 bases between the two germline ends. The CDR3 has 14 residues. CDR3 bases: TGTGCCAGCTCACCAATCCAGGCAACCGGGGAGCTGTTTTTT. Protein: CASSPIQATGELFF.

Here the CDR3 reads CASNLMSGGPDEQYF. The CDR3, as DNA: TGTGCCAGCAACCTAATGAGCGGGGGACCGGACGAGCAGTACTTC. This chain joins TRBV6-8 and TRBJ2-7; 8 nucleotides agree with TRBD2. The junction had 13 bases not matched to a gene; V was cut back by 7 bases and J by 5 bases. The CDR3 contains 15 residues. Germline CDR1 reads MNHGY; CDR2 reads SAAAGT.

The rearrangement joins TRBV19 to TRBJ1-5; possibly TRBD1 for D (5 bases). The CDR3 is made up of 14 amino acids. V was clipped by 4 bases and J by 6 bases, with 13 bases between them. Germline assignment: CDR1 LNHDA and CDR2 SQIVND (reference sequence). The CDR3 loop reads CASSKSTDTQPQHF. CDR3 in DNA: TGTGCCAGTAGTAAATCGACAGACACTCAGCCCCAGCATTTT.